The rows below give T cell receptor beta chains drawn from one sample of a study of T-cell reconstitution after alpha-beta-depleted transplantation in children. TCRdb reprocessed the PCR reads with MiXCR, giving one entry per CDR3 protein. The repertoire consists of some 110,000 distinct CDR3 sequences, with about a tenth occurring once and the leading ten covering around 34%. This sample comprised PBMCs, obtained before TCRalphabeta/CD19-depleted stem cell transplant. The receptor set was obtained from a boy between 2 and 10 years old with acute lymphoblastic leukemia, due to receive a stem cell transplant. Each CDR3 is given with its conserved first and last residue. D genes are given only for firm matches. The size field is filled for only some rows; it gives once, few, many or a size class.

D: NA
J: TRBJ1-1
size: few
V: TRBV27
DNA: TGTGCCAGCAGTTCCGTAAACAGCGCTGAAGCTTTCTTT
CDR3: CASSSVNSAEAFF

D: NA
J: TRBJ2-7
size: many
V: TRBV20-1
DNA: TGCAGTGCTGCCGGGACCCTGACTTTGGAGCAGTACTTC
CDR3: CSAAGTLTLEQYF

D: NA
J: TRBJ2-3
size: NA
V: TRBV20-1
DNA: TGCAGTGCTAAGGGAAAGGGGTACACAGATACGCAGTATTTT
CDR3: CSAKGKGYTDTQYF

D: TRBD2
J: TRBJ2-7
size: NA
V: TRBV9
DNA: TGTGCCAGCAGCGTAGCACTAGCGGGAGTCTCCGAGCAGTACTTC
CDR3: CASSVALAGVSEQYF

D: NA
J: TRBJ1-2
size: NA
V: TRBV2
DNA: TGTGTGGCGGGGGACACTAACTATGGCTACACCTTC
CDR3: CVAGDTNYGYTF

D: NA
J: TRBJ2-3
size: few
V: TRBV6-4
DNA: TGTGCCAGCAGTGACTCGATCACAGATACGCAGTATTTT
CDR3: CASSDSITDTQYF

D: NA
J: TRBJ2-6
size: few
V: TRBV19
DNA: TGTGCCAGTAGTCCAAACTCCATCTCTGGGGCCAACGTCCTGACTTTC
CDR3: CASSPNSISGANVLTF

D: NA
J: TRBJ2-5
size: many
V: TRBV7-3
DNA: TGTGCCAGCAGCTGGGGACCCAAAGAGACCCAGTACTTC
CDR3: CASSWGPKETQYF

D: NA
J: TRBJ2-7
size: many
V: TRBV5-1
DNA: TGCGCCAGCAGCTTGAATCCGACAGGTTGGCCCTACGAGCAGTACTTC
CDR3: CASSLNPTGWPYEQYF

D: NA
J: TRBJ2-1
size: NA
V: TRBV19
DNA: TGTGCCAGTAGTATCACGGGAGCTAACTCCTACAATGAGCAGTTCTTC
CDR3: CASSITGANSYNEQFF

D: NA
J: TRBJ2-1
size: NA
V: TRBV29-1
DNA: TGCAGCGTTTGGGATGGTGGCGTAGGGGGGCTAGACAATGAGCAGTTCTTC
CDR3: CSVWDGGVGGLDNEQFF

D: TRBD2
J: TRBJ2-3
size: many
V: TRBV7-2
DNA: TGTGCCAGCAGCTTAAGTAGCGGGAGCCATAGCACAGATACGCAGTATTTT
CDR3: CASSLSSGSHSTDTQYF

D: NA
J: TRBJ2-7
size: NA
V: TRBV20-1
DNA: TGCAGTGCTAGAGATTCAGGATCATACTCCTACGAGCAGTACTTC
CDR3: CSARDSGSYSYEQYF

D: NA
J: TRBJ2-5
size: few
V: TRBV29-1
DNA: TGCAGCGTTGAATCTAGGGGAGGCCGCCCGTACCAAGAGACCCAGTACTTC
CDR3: CSVESRGGRPYQETQYF

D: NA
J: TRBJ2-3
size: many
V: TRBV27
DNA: TGTGCCAGCAGTTCCCTGGGCTTAGCAGATACGCAGTATTTT
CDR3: CASSSLGLADTQYF

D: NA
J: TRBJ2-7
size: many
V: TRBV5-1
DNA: TGCGCCAGCAGCTTGGAACGGGGCTACGAGCAGTACTTC
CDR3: CASSLERGYEQYF

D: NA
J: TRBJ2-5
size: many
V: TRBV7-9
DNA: TGTGCCAGCAGCTTAAGACTGGAAGAGACCCAGTACTTC
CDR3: CASSLRLEETQYF

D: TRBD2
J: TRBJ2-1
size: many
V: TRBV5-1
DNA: TGCGCCAGCAGCGCGGGACTAGCGGGGTACAATGAGCAGTTCTTC
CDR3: CASSAGLAGYNEQFF

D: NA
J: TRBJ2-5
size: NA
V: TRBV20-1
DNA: TGCAGTGCTAGATCCAAACTGGGGCTGGAGACCCAGTACTTC
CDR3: CSARSKLGLETQYF

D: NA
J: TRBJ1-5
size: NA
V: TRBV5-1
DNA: TGCGCCAGCAGCTTAACAGATCCTAGCAATCAGCCCCAGCATTTT
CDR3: CASSLTDPSNQPQHF

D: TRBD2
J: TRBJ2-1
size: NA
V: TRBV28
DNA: TGTGCCAGCAGACCGGGACTAGCGGGAGGAGGGGAGCAGTTCTTC
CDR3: CASRPGLAGGGEQFF

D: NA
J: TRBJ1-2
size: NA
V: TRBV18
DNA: TGTGCCAGCTCACCAAACGGACAGCCTACCCCTAACTATGGCTACACCTTC
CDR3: CASSPNGQPTPNYGYTF

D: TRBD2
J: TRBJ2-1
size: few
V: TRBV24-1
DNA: TGTGCCACCAGTGACCCGGGACTACCTGAGCAGTTCTTC
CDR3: CATSDPGLPEQFF

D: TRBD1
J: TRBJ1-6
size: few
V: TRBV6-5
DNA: TGTGCCAGCAACAGGGGGAGCTCCTATAATTCACCCCTCCACTTT
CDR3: CASNRGSSYNSPLHF

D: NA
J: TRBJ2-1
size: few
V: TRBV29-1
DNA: TGCAGCGTTGACATCACGGGTACCGAGCAGTTCTTC
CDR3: CSVDITGTEQFF

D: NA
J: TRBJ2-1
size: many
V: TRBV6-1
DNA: TGTGCCAGCATGGTGGAGGACAGCGGGGCCTACAATGAGCAGTTCTTC
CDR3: CASMVEDSGAYNEQFF

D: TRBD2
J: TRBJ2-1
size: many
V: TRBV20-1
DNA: TGCAGTGCTAGAGTCGGGGGTAGCGGGAGAGGGAATGAGCAGTTCTTC
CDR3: CSARVGGSGRGNEQFF

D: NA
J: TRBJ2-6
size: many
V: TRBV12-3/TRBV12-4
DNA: TGTGCCAGCAGTTTAGGGGGCGCTGGGGCCAACGTCCTGACTTTC
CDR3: CASSLGGAGANVLTF

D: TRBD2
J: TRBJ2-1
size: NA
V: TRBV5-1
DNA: TGCGCCAGCAGCCCCCCGGGGCGGGAGGTGGGGAATGAGCAGTTCTTC
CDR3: CASSPPGREVGNEQFF

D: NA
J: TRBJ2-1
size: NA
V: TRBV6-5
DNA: TGTGCCAGCAGTTACTCAAGCCGGAGCTCCTACAATGAGCAGTTCTTC
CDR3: CASSYSSRSSYNEQFF

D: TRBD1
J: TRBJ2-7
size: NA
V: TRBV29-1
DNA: TGCAGCGGGGGACAGGGGTCCGAGCAGTACTTC
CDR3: CSGGQGSEQYF

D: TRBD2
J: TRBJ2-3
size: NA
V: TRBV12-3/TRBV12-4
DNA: TGTGCCAGCAGTCCTGGGACTAGCGGTTCAGATACGCAGTATTTT
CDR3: CASSPGTSGSDTQYF

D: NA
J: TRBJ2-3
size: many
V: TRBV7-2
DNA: TGTGCCAGCAGCCGGCTCTTGGGAGTGGGCACAGATACGCAGTATTTT
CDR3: CASSRLLGVGTDTQYF

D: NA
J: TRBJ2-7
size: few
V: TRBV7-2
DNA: TGTGCCAGCAGCTCGACAGTCTACGAGCAGTACTTC
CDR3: CASSSTVYEQYF

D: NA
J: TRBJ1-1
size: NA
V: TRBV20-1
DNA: TGCAGTGCCTCCGACCGGGCCCGAAGGGCGTTTTTTAGCACTGAAGCTTTCTTT
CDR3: CSASDRARRAFFSTEAFF

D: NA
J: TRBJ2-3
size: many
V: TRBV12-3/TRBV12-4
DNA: TGTGCCAGCAGTAAAGGCGGCGGGACACTAACAGATACGCAGTATTTT
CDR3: CASSKGGGTLTDTQYF

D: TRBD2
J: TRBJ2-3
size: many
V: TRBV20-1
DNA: TGCAGTGCTAGGGGGCAGCGGGAGACTGATACGCAGTATTTT
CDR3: CSARGQRETDTQYF

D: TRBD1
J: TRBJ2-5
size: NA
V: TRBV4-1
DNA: TGCGCCAGCAGCCAACTCACCGGGACAGGGCCAGAGACCCAGTACTTC
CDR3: CASSQLTGTGPETQYF

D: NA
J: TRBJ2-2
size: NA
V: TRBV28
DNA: TGTGCCAGCAGTTGGCACGTTACGAACACCGGGGAGCTGTTTTTT
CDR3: CASSWHVTNTGELFF